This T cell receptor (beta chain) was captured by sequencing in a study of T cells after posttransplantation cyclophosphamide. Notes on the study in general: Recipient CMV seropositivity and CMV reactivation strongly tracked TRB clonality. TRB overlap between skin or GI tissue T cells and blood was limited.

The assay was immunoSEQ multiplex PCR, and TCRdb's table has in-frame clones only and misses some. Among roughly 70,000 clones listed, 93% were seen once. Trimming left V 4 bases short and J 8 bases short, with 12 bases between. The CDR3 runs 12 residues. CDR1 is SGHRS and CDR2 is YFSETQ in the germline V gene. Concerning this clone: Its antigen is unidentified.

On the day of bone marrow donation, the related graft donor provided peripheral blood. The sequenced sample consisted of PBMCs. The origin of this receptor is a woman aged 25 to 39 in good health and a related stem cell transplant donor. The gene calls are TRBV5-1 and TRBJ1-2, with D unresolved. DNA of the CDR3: TGCGCCAGCAGCCTGGATCTGGGGGGCTACACCTTC. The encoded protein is CASSLDLGGYTF.